A selection of T cell receptor beta chains follows, all from one sample in a study of cytomegalovirus exposure and HLA in healthy donors. Profiled with immunoSEQ multiplex PCR; TCRdb holds only in-frame clones, not every one. The sample contains 130,000 to 150,000 clones, 60% to 85% of which appear only once. The sequencing sample was made of PBMCs. These receptors were obtained from a woman between 35 and 50 years old in good health and CMV-seropositive. Both conserved end residues are part of each CDR3. A D gene is named only where the DNA matches it firmly. Clone size is stated in some rows and not others, as once, few, many or a class when expanded.

>NA|NA|TRBV4-1|15|TRBJ2-3
CASSQESRSTDTQYF
TGCGCCAGCAGCCAAGAGAGTCGGAGCACAGATACGCAGTATTTT
>TRBD2|NA|TRBV18|14|TRBJ2-7
CASSSAGGPYEQYF
TGTGCCAGCTCATCCGCGGGGGGGCCTTACGAGCAGTACTTC
>NA|once|TRBV7-2|13|TRBJ1-2
CASSFGSGPGYTF
TGTGCCAGCAGCTTCGGCAGCGGTCCTGGCTACACCTTC
>NA|NA|TRBV7-9|14|TRBJ2-3
CASSLVGVTDTQYF
TGTGCCAGCAGCCTCGTCGGGGTCACAGATACGCAGTATTTT
>TRBD1|few|TRBV19|16|TRBJ1-6
CASSKGQGQSNSPLHF
TGTGCCAGTAGTAAAGGACAGGGGCAAAGTAATTCACCCCTCCACTTT
>NA|NA|TRBV5-1|13|TRBJ2-3
CASSLRSTDTQYF
TGCGCCAGCAGCTTGCGGAGCACAGATACGCAGTATTTT
>TRBD1|NA|TRBV30|12|TRBJ1-1
CAWNRGRTEAFF
TGTGCCTGGAACAGGGGGCGGACTGAAGCTTTCTTT
>TRBD2|NA|TRBV5-4|14|TRBJ2-5
CASRLAGEQETQYF
TGTGCCAGCAGATTAGCGGGGGAGCAGGAGACCCAGTACTTC
>NA|NA|TRBV11-2|13|TRBJ1-2
CASSSTGRYGYTF
TGTGCCAGCAGCTCAACAGGGAGATATGGCTACACCTTC
>NA|NA|TRBV6-1|12|TRBJ2-5
CASSSQGLEQYF
TGTGCCAGCAGTTCACAGGGTCTAGAGCAGTACTTC
>TRBD1|NA|TRBV27|15|TRBJ1-4
CASSPLRTGVEKLFF
TGTGCCAGCAGTCCCCTAAGGACAGGGGTTGAAAAACTGTTTTTT
>TRBD1|NA|TRBV10-1|14|TRBJ2-7
CASSRTGKSYEQYF
TGCGCCAGCAGCCGGACAGGGAAGAGCTACGAGCAGTACTTC
>TRBD1|once|TRBV29-1|13|TRBJ2-3
CSVEGQQGDTQYF
TGCAGCGTTGAGGGACAGCAGGGAGATACGCAGTATTTT
>TRBD1|NA|TRBV11-2|13|TRBJ1-2
CASSTTGAYGYTF
TGTGCCAGCAGCACGACAGGGGCCTATGGCTACACCTTC
>TRBD1|NA|TRBV6-5|14|TRBJ1-3
CASSPGQPGNTIYF
TGTGCCAGCAGCCCGGGACAGCCCGGAAACACCATATATTTT
>NA|NA|TRBV2|13|TRBJ2-3
CASSGLRQDTQYF
TGTGCCAGCAGTGGACTCCGTCAAGATACGCAGTATTTT
>TRBD2|NA|TRBV4-1|21|TRBJ2-3
CASSQDLLLAGGSVSVYTQYF
TGCGCCAGCAGCCAAGACCTGCTTCTAGCGGGGGGCTCGGTTTCGGTATATACGCAGTATTTT
>NA|once|TRBV6-1|15|TRBJ2-5
CASSTHQGPSETQYF
TGTGCCAGCAGCACCCACCAGGGGCCATCAGAGACCCAGTACTTC
>NA|NA|TRBV4-1|18|TRBJ1-3
CASSHPRAGQPAGNTIYF
TGCGCCAGCAGCCACCCCCGGGCCGGACAGCCCGCGGGAAACACCATATATTTT
>NA|NA|TRBV30|12|TRBJ1-2
CAWRPSGAGYTF
TGTGCCTGGAGGCCCAGCGGGGCTGGCTACACCTTC
>TRBD1|NA|TRBV14|18|TRBJ1-1
CASSPMALFGTANTEAFF
TGTGCCAGCAGCCCCATGGCTTTATTCGGGACAGCAAACACTGAAGCTTTCTTT
>NA|NA|TRBV6-1|16|TRBJ2-1
CASSEDGRGPYNEQFF
TGTGCCAGCAGTGAAGATGGCAGGGGACCCTACAATGAGCAGTTCTTC
>NA|NA|TRBV5-4|14|TRBJ2-5
CASSLGRDGETQYF
TGTGCCAGCAGCTTGGGGAGAGACGGAGAGACCCAGTACTTC
>NA|NA|TRBV6-5|15|TRBJ2-5
CASSYTDGEEETQYF
TGTGCCAGCAGTTACACCGATGGAGAAGAAGAGACCCAGTACTTC
>NA|NA|TRBV15|14|TRBJ2-7
CATSRDAESDEQYF
TGTGCCACCAGCAGAGATGCCGAGTCGGACGAGCAGTACTTC
>TRBD1|NA|TRBV19|15|TRBJ1-6
CASSPWDSNNSPLHF
TGTGCCAGTAGTCCGTGGGACAGCAATAATTCACCCCTCCACTTT